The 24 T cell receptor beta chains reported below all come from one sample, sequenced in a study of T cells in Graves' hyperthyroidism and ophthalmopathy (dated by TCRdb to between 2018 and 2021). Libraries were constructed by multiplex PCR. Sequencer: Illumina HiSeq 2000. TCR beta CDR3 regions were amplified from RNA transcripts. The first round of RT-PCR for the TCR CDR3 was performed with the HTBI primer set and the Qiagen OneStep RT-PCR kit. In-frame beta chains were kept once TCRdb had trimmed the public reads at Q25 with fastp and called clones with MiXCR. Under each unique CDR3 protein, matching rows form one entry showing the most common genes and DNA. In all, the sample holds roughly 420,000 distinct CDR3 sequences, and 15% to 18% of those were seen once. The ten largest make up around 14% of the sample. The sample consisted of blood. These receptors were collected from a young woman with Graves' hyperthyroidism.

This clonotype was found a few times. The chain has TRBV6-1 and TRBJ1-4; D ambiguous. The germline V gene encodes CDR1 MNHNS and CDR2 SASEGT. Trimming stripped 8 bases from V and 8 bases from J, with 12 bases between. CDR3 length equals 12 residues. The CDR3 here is CASVGPGEKLFF. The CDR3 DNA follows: TGTGCCAGCGTAGGCCCGGGGGAAAAACTGTTTTTT.

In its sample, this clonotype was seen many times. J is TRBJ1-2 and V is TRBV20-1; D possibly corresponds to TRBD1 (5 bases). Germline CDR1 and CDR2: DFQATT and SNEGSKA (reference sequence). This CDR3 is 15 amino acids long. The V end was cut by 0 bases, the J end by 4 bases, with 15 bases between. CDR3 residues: CSARDFGTPIYGYTF. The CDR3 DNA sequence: TGCAGTGCTAGAGATTTTGGGACTCCGATCTATGGCTACACCTTC.

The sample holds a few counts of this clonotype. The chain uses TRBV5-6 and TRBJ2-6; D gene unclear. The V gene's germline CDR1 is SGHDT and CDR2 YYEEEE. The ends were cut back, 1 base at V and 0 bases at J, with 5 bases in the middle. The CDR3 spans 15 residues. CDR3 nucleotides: TGTGCCAGCAGCTTGTCCTACTCTGGGGCCAACGTCCTGACTTTC. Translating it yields CASSLSYSGANVLTF.

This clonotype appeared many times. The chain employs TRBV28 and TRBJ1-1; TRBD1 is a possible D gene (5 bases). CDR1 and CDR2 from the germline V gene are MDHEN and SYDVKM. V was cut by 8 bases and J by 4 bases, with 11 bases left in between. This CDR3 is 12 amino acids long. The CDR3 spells CASGQGITEAFF. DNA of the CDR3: TGTGCCAGCGGGCAGGGTATCACTGAAGCTTTCTTT.

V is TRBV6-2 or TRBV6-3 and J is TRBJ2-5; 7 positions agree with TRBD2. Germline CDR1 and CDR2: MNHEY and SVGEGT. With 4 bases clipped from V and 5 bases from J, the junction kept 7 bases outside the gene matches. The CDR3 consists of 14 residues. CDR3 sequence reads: CASSSRGGAETQYF. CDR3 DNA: TGTGCCAGCAGTTCACGCGGGGGAGCCGAGACCCAGTACTTC.

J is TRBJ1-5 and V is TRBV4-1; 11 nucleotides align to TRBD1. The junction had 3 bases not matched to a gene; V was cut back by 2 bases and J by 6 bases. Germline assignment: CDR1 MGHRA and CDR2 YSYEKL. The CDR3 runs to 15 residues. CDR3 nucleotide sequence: TGCGCCAGCAGCCAAACGGGACAGGGGGGTCAGCCCCAGCATTTT. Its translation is CASSQTGQGGQPQHF.

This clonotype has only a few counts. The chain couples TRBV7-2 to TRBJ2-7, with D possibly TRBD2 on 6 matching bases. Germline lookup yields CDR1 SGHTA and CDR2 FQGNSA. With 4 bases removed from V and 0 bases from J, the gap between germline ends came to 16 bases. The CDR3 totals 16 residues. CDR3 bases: TGTGCCAGCAGCTGGTCTCTAGCGAGAAGCTCCTACGAGCAGTACTTC. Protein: CASSWSLARSSYEQYF.

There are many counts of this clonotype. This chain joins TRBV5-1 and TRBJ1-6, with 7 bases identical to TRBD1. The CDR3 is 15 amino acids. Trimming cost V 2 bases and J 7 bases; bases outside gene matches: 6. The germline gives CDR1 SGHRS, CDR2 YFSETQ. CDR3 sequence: CASSLEGARNSPLHF. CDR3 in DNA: TGCGCCAGCAGCTTAGAGGGGGCTCGCAATTCACCCCTCCACTTT.

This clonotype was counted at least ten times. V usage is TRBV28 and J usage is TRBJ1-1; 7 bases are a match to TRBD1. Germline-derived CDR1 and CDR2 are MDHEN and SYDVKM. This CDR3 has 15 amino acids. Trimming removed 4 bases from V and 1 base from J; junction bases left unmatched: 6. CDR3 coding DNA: TGTGCCAGCAGTTCCAGACAGGGCTGGAACACTGAAGCTTTCTTT. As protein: CASSSRQGWNTEAFF.

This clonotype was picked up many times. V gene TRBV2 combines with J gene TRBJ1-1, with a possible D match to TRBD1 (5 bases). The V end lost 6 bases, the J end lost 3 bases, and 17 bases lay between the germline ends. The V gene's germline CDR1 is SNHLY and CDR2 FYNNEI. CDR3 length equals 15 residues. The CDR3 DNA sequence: TGTGCCAGCAGGGCTGCACGAGGGGATCACACTGAAGCTTTCTTT. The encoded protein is CASRAARGDHTEAFF. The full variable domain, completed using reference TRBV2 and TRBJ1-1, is EPEVTQTPSHQVTQMGQEVILRCVPISNHLYFYWYRQILGQKVEFLVSFYNNEISEKSEIFDDQFSVERPDGSNFTLKIRSTKLEDSAMYFCASRAARGDHTEAFFGQGTRLTVV.

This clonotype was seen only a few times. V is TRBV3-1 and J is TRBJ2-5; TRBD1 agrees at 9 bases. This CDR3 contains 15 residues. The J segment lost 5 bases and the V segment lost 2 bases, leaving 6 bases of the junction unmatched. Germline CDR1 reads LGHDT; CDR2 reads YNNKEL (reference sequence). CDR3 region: CASSQYGTGYETQYF. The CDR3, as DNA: TGTGCCAGCAGCCAATACGGGACAGGGTATGAGACCCAGTACTTC.

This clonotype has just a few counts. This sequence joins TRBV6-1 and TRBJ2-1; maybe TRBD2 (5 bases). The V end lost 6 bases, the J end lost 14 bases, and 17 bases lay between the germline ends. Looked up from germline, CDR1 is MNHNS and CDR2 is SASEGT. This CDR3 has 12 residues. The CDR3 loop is CASRPLRGVEFF. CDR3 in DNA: TGTGCCAGCAGGCCACTACGGGGAGTAGAGTTCTTC.

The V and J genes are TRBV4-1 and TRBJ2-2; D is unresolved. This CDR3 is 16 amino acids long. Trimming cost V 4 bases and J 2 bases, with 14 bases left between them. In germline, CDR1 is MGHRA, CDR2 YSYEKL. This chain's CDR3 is CASSPLIGVNTGELFF. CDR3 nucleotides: TGCGCCAGCAGCCCCCTGATTGGAGTTAACACCGGGGAGCTGTTTTTT.

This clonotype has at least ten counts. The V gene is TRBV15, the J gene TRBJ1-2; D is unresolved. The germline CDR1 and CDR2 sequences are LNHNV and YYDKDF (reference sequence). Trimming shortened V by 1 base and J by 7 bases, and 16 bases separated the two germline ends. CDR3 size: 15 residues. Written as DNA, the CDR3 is TGTGCCACCAGCAGAGGATTTTATAGAGGGTCTGGCTACACCTTC. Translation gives CATSRGFYRGSGYTF.

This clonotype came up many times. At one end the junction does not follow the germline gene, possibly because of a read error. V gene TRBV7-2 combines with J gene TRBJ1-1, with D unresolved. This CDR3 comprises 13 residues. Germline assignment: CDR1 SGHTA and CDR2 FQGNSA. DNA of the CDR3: TGCGCCAGCAGCTTGGGGTGGAACACTGAAGCTTTCTTT. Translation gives CASSLGWNTEAFF.

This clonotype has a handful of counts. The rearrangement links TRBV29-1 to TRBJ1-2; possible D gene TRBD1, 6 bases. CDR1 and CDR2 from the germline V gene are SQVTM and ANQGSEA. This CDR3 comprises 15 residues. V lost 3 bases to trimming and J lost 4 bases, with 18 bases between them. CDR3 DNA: TGCAGCGTTGACGACCGGGACATAGCGATCTATGGCTACACCTTC. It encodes CSVDDRDIAIYGYTF.

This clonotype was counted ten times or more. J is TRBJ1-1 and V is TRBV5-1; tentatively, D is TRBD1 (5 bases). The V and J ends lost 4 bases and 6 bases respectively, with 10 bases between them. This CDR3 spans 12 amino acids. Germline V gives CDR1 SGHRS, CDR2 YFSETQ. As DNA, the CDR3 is TGCGCCAGCAGCCCCCGGGGGTCTGAAGCTTTCTTT. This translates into CASSPRGSEAFF.

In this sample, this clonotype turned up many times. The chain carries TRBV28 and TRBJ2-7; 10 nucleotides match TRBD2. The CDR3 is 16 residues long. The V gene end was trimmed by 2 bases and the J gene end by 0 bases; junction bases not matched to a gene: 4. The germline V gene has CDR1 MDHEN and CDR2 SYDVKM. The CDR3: CASSLILAGISYEQYF. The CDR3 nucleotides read TGTGCCAGCAGTTTAATACTAGCGGGGATCTCCTACGAGCAGTACTTC.

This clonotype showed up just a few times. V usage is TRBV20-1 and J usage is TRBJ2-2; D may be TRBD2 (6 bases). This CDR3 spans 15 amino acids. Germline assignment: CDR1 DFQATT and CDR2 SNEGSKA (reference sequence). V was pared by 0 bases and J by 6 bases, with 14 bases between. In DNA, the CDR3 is TGCAGTGCTAGAGAGGGGGGTTCGGTGGCCGGGGAGCTGTTTTTT. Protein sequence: CSAREGGSVAGELFF.

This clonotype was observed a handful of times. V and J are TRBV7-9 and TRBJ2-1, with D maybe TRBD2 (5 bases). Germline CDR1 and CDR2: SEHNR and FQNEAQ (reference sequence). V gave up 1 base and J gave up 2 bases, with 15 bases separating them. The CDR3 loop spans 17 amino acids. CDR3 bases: TGTGCCAGCAGCTTAGGCGGGCGGTCCAACCCCTACAATGAGCAGTTCTTC. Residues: CASSLGGRSNPYNEQFF.

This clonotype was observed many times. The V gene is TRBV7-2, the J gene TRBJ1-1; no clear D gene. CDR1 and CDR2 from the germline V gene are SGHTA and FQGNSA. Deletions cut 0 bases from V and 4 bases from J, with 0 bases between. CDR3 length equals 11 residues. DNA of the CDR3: TGTGCCAGCAGCTTAGCCACTGAAGCTTTCTTT. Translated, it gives CASSLATEAFF.

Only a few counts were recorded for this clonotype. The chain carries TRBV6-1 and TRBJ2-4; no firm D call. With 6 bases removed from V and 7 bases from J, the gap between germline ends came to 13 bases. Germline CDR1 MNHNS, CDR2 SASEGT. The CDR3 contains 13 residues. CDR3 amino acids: CASRNDPPNIQYF. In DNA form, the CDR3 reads TGTGCCAGCAGAAATGACCCCCCCAACATTCAGTACTTC.

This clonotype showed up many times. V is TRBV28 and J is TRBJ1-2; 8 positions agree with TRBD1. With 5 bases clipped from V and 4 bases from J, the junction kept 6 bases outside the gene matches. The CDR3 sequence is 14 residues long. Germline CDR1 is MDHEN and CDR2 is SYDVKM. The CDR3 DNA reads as TGTGCCAGCAGTCACTCGACAGGGGCCTATGGCTACACCTTC. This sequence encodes CASSHSTGAYGYTF.

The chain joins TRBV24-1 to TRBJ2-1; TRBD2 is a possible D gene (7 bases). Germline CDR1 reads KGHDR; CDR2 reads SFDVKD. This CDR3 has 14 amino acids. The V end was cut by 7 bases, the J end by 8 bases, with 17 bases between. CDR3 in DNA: TGTGCCACCAGGGGGGGGGCTGGGAGCGATGAGCAGTTCTTC. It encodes CATRGGAGSDEQFF.